The sequence of this T cell receptor beta chain was determined in a study of radiotherapy plus CTLA-4 blockade in lung cancer. Data came from immunoSEQ multiplex PCR; TCRdb stores just in-frame clones and leaves some out. The table includes 75,000 to 100,000 clones, 88% detected once. With V trimmed by 3 bases and J by 3 bases, 4 bases remained unmatched. From germline, CDR1 is MNHNS and CDR2 SASEGT. The length of the CDR3 is 15 residues. This clone showed up just once. V and J are TRBV6-1 and TRBJ2-1, with TRBD2 matching 8 bases. This receptor was identified in a human donor with non-small cell lung cancer that progressed on radiotherapy plus ipilimumab. The sequenced sample was peripheral blood, obtained from a patient treated with radiotherapy plus ipilimumab. The CDR3 sequence is CASSEMTSVYNEQFF. CDR3 nucleotide sequence: TGTGCCAGCAGTGAGATGACTAGCGTCTACAATGAGCAGTTCTTC.